This TCR beta chain is drawn from a study of blood T cell repertoires in COVID-19. On the study more broadly: There were acute and convalescent COVID-19 samples, and they came from the United States, Italy and Spain. The analysed material was cDNA or gDNA that came from T cells, B-cell-depleted T cells, or PBMCs.

The method was immunoSEQ multiplex PCR; TCRdb's version includes in-frame clones alone and lacks a portion of them. This table holds around 250,000 clones, about 87% found once. The V and J ends lost 4 bases and 6 bases, in that order; junction bases with no gene match: 12. The germline V gene encodes CDR1 LGHNA and CDR2 YNFKEQ. The CDR3 runs to 16 residues. Cohort placement rested on clinical history that participants reported themselves. The source is a woman aged 25 to 39 with acute COVID-19. The rearrangement joins TRBV4-2 to TRBJ2-1, with TRBD2 matching over 7 bases. Material: PBMCs or T cells enriched from blood (not recorded which). The CDR3 region is CASSPRGAGEINEQFF. CDR3 DNA: TGTGCCAGCAGCCCCCGAGGGGCGGGAGAGATCAATGAGCAGTTCTTC.